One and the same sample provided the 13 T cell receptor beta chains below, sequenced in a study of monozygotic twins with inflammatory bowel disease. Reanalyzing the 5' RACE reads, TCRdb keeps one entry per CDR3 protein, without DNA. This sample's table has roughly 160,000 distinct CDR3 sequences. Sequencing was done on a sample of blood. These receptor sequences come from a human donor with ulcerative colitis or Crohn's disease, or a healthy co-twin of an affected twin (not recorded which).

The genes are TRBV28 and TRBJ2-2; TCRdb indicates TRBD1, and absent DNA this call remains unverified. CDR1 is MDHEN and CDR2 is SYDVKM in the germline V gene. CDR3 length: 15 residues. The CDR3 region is CASTRQGIRTGELFF.

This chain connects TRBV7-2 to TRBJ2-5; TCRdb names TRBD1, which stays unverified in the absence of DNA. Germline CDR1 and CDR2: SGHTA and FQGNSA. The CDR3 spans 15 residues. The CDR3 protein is CASSSRSGDLVTQYF.

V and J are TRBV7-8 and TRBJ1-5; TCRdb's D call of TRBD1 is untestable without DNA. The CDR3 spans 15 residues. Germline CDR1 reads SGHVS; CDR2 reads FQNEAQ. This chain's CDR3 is CASSITSTVNQPQHF.

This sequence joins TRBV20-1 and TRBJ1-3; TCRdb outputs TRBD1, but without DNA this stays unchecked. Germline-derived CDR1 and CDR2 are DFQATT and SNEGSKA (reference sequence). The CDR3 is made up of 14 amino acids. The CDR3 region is CSAPRGDTGNTIYF.

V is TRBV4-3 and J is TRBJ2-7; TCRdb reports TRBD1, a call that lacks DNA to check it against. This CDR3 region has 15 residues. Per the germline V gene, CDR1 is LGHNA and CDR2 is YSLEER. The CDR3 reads CASSPSQGTGSEQYF.

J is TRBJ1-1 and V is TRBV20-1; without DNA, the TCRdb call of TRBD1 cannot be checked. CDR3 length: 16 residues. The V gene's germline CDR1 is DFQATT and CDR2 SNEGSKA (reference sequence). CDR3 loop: CSASGIDRRIWTEAFF.

Here the CDR3 reads CASTSSGHQHF. The gene calls are TRBV19 and TRBJ1-5; the TCRdb D gene call, TRBD1, has no DNA to confirm it. The germline gives CDR1 LNHDA, CDR2 SQIVND (reference sequence). This CDR3 spans 11 amino acids.

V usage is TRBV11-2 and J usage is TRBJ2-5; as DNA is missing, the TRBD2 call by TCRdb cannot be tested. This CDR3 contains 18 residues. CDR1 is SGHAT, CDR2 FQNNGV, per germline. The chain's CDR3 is CASSYHPGTSGAQMAQYF.

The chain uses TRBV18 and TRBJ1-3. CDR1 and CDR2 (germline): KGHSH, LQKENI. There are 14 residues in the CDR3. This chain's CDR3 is CASSIQSSGNTIYF.

CDR3 residues: CASSLEGGMNTEAFF. This chain joins TRBV5-5 and TRBJ1-1; without DNA, the TCRdb call of TRBD1 cannot be checked. This CDR3 has 15 amino acids. Germline V gene data show CDR1 as SGHKS and CDR2 as YYEKEE (reference sequence).

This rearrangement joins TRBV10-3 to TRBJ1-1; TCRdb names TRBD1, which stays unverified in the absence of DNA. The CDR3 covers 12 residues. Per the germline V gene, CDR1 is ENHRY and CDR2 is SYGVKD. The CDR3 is CAISGKGTEAFF.

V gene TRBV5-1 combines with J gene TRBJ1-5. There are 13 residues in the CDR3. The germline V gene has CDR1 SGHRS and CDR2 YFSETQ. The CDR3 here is CASSLDLNQPQHF.

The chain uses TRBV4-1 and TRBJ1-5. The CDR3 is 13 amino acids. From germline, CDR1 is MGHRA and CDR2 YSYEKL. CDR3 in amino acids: CASSGVSNQPQHF.